A selection of T cell receptor beta chains follows, all from one sample in a study of beta chain features in type 1 diabetes. Sequenced by immunoSEQ multiplex PCR; TCRdb stores in-frame clones only, minus some. The repertoire holds a few hundred thousand clones, less than 15% seen once, with over 0.014% in the top ten. The sample consisted of naive CD4+ T cells from blood. Receptor source: a young woman with type 1 diabetes. The CDR3 runs from the conserved cysteine through the conserved F or W. Each record gives: D gene, clone size, J gene, V gene, CDR3 DNA, CDR3 protein. A D gene is named only where the DNA matches it firmly. The size of a clone is reported for some rows only, either as once, few or many, or as a class for expanded clones.

TRBD1 | - | TRBJ1-1 | TRBV12-5 | TGTGCTAGTGGTTCGGGACAGCACACTGAAGCTTTCTTT | CASGSGQHTEAFF
TRBD1 | few | TRBJ2-6 | TRBV4-2 | TGTGCCAGCAGCCAGCGGAGGGGGGCAGGGGGCGCTCCTGGGGCCAACGTCCTGACTTTC | CASSQRRGAGGAPGANVLTF
TRBD2 | few | TRBJ2-3 | TRBV7-2 | TGTGCCAGCAGCATTTTGGGAGCGGGATCTGTCACAGATACGCAGTATTTT | CASSILGAGSVTDTQYF
- | - | TRBJ2-1 | TRBV19 | TGTGCCAGCAGAAACCGGGGGACCTACAATGAGCAGTTCTTC | CASRNRGTYNEQFF
- | - | TRBJ1-2 | TRBV6-5 | TGTGCCAGCAGGGCCGGGGGGAGTCACTATGGCTACACCTTC | CASRAGGSHYGYTF
TRBD2 | few | TRBJ2-3 | TRBV27 | TGTGCCAGCAGTTTATCGCGGACTAGCGGGATTACAGATACGCAGTATTTT | CASSLSRTSGITDTQYF
- | - | TRBJ2-1 | TRBV5-1 | TGCGCCAGCAGCCCAAGACAGGCCTACAATGAGCAGTTCTTC | CASSPRQAYNEQFF
- | - | TRBJ1-1 | TRBV28 | TGTGCCAGCAGTTTCGGAGAGAACACTGAAGCTTTCTTT | CASSFGENTEAFF
TRBD2 | - | TRBJ2-3 | TRBV27 | TGTGCCAGCAGTTTCGGACTAGCGGGAGGAGATACGCAGTATTTT | CASSFGLAGGDTQYF
- | - | TRBJ2-3 | TRBV6-5 | TGTGCCAGCAGTTACCAGCTCAGCAGACGCAGGGATACGCAGTATTTT | CASSYQLSRRRDTQYF
TRBD2 | few | TRBJ2-5 | TRBV7-9 | TGTGCCAGCAGCTTAGCGGGAGGGAATCAAGAGACCCAGTACTTC | CASSLAGGNQETQYF
- | - | TRBJ2-2 | TRBV5-1 | TGCGCCAGCACCTGGGGGGTTTCACGCACCGGGGAGCTGTTTTTT | CASTWGVSRTGELFF
TRBD2 | - | TRBJ2-3 | TRBV15 | TGTGCCACCAGCTTCCCTCCGGGACTAGCGACCACAGATACGCAGTATTTT | CATSFPPGLATTDTQYF
TRBD1 | few | TRBJ1-2 | TRBV11-2 | TGTGCCAGCAGCCCGGACAGGCCTCATGGCTACACCTTC | CASSPDRPHGYTF
TRBD2 | few | TRBJ2-3 | TRBV19 | TGTGCCAGTTTCCCAGGACTAGGCCTTTCGGATACGCAGTATTTT | CASFPGLGLSDTQYF
- | few | TRBJ1-2 | TRBV30 | TGTGCCTGGAGTGAGGGAGGGAATGGCTACACCTTC | CAWSEGGNGYTF
- | - | TRBJ1-4 | TRBV25-1 | TGTGCCAGCAGCATACGGAACTTAGCGGGGTATGAAAAACTGTTTTTT | CASSIRNLAGYEKLFF
- | - | TRBJ1-2 | TRBV7-9 | TGTGCCAGCAGCAGTACAGTGGACTATGGCTACACCTTC | CASSSTVDYGYTF
TRBD1 | - | TRBJ1-5 | TRBV30 | TGTGCCTGGAGGGCCGGACAGGAGAACAATCAGCCCCAGCATTTT | CAWRAGQENNQPQHF
- | - | TRBJ2-5 | TRBV28 | TGTGCCAGCTCCGAGGGCGTGGAGACCCAGTACTTC | CASSEGVETQYF
- | - | TRBJ1-5 | TRBV28 | TGTGCCAGCAGTTCCAGAGCCGACAGGTCCCTTTATCAGCCCCAGCATTTT | CASSSRADRSLYQPQHF
- | - | TRBJ2-3 | TRBV21-1 | TGTGCCAGCACTTTGATCCGTCCCACCGAGCCAGATACGCAGTATTTT | CASTLIRPTEPDTQYF
TRBD1 | few | TRBJ1-4 | TRBV10-3 | TGTGCCATCCGGACAGGGGAGAATGAAAAACTGTTTTTT | CAIRTGENEKLFF
- | few | TRBJ2-1 | TRBV7-2 | TGTGCCAGCAGCATACAGGGCAATGAGCAGTTCTTC | CASSIQGNEQFF
TRBD2 | few | TRBJ2-3 | TRBV2 | TGTGCCAGCAGTGCGAGACTAGCTAGCACAGATACGCAGTATTTT | CASSARLASTDTQYF
- | - | TRBJ1-2 | TRBV28 | TGTGCCAGCAGCCCGACTGGTCTCTATGGCTACACCTTC | CASSPTGLYGYTF
- | few | TRBJ2-2 | TRBV29-1 | TGCAGCGTTGCTAGGCAGGGGAACACCGGGGAGCTGTTTTTT | CSVARQGNTGELFF
- | - | TRBJ1-2 | TRBV6-5 | TGTGCCAGCAGTTACTCTGCAGGGGAAAACTATGGCTACACCTTC | CASSYSAGENYGYTF
TRBD1 | - | TRBJ2-2 | TRBV28 | TGTGCCAGCACTACAGGGGTAGGAACCGGGGAGCTGTTTTTT | CASTTGVGTGELFF
TRBD1 | - | TRBJ2-7 | TRBV11-2 | TGTGCCAGCAGCTTAAAGCTAACAGGGGAATACTACGAGCAGTACTTC | CASSLKLTGEYYEQYF
TRBD2 | - | TRBJ2-1 | TRBV25-1 | TGTGCCAGCAGTGAGGGTCGGGCTAGCGGGAGGGATGAGCAGTTCTTC | CASSEGRASGRDEQFF
TRBD2 | - | TRBJ2-3 | TRBV11-2 | TGTGCCAGCAGCTTAGGAGTAGCGGGGGGCTTCACAGATACGCAGTATTTT | CASSLGVAGGFTDTQYF
TRBD1 | - | TRBJ2-7 | TRBV28 | TGTGCCAGCAGTTTGGAGGGACAGGGTGTCAGCGAGCAGTACTTC | CASSLEGQGVSEQYF
- | - | TRBJ2-1 | TRBV18 | TGTGCCAGCTCTCTCCGCGGATTGTACAATGAGCAGTTCTTC | CASSLRGLYNEQFF
- | few | TRBJ2-2 | TRBV6-5 | TGTGCCAGCAGTTACCCCCTAGCCGGGGAGCTGTTTTTT | CASSYPLAGELFF
- | - | TRBJ2-4 | TRBV7-2 | TGTGCCAGCAGCTTAACGGGAATCAAAAACATTCAGTACTTC | CASSLTGIKNIQYF
- | - | TRBJ2-1 | TRBV7-2 | TGTGCCAGCAGCTTAGTCCTCAATGAGCAGTTCTTC | CASSLVLNEQFF
- | - | TRBJ1-5 | TRBV2 | TGTGCCAGCAGCGCAACAGGCCGCAATCAGCCCCAGCATTTT | CASSATGRNQPQHF
TRBD1 | few | TRBJ2-7 | TRBV5-1 | TGCGCCAGCAGCGCCCCCGGGACAGCCCTCTACGAGCAGTACTTC | CASSAPGTALYEQYF